These 29 T cell receptor beta chains share one sample of origin, sequenced in a study of neoadjuvant nivolumab and ipilimumab in lung cancer. Here immunoSEQ multiplex PCR was the method, and the copy in TCRdb shows in-frame clones only, minus some. This sample has about 19,000 clones, with about 87% found just once. Sequenced here: peripheral blood, sampled before neoadjuvant nivolumab, alone or with ipilimumab. The receptors come from an adult with non-small cell lung cancer.

This chain links TRBV23-1 with TRBJ1-5; D perhaps matches TRBD1 (5 bases). TRBV23-1 is marked as an open reading frame, function uncertain. CDR3 length equals 15 residues. V dropped 0 bases and J dropped 7 bases, with 13 bases sitting between them. CDR3 protein: CASSQSRAGRQPQHF. The CDR3 bases are TGCGCCAGCAGTCAATCGCGGGCAGGGAGGCAGCCCCAGCATTTT.

The chain combines TRBV11-2 with TRBJ1-2; D might be TRBD1 (6 bases). CDR3 length equals 16 residues. CDR1 is SGHAT, CDR2 FQNNGV, per germline. V dropped 5 bases and J dropped 2 bases, with 18 bases sitting between them. The chain's CDR3 is CASSRVGGRLNYGYTF. CDR3 sequence (DNA): TGTGCCAGCAGCCGGGTGGGGGGCCGACTAAACTATGGCTACACCTTC.

The CDR3 DNA follows: TGTGCCAGCAGCTCCGGGACTAGCGAAGGAAATGAGCAGTTCTTC. Protein sequence: CASSSGTSEGNEQFF. The chain carries TRBV5-4 and TRBJ2-1; 10 nucleotides line up with TRBD2. CDR1 is SGHNT and CDR2 is YYREEE in the germline V gene (reference sequence). V lost 3 bases and J lost 7; bases outside the gene matches: 7. The CDR3 sequence is 15 residues long. Complete variable domain (other parts from reference TRBV5-4 and TRBJ2-1): ETGVTQSPTHLIKTRGQQVTLRCSSQSGHNTVSWYQQALGQGPQFIFQYYREEENGRGNFPPRFSGLQFPNYSSELNVNALELDDSALYLCASSSGTSEGNEQFFGPGTRLTVL.

This clone has a handful of counts. This chain links TRBV11-2 with TRBJ2-3; TRBD2 matches 7 bases. V lost 8 bases to trimming and J lost 0 bases; unmatched junction nucleotides: 8. Germline V gives CDR1 SGHAT, CDR2 FQNNGV. The CDR3 spans 15 residues. CDR3 amino acids: CASSFSGSSTDTQYF. CDR3 nucleotides: TGTGCCAGCTCCTTTAGCGGGTCGAGCACAGATACGCAGTATTTT.

The chain links TRBV2 to TRBJ2-1; the D is unclear. V was pared by 5 bases and J by 5 bases, with 7 bases between. There are 12 residues in the CDR3. From germline, CDR1 is SNHLY and CDR2 FYNNEI. The CDR3 protein is CASSYSNNEQFF. CDR3 coding DNA: TGTGCCAGCAGTTATAGTAACAATGAGCAGTTCTTC.

The chain joins TRBV5-4 to TRBJ2-2, with TRBD1 matching over 8 bases. The CDR3 is 15 amino acids. Unmatched junction bases numbered 5, after V lost 4 bases and J lost 3 bases. In germline, CDR1 is SGHNT, CDR2 YYREEE (reference sequence). CDR3 bases: TGTGCCAGCAGCCCCGGGACAGGATACACCGGGGAGCTGTTTTTT. Translation: CASSPGTGYTGELFF.

The CDR3 loop is CASSPSQGEGEQYF. The CDR3 nucleotides are TGTGCCAGCTCACCGAGCCAGGGAGAAGGCGAGCAGTACTTC. The gene calls are TRBV18 and TRBJ2-7; either TRBD1 or TRBD2 may supply D (5 bases each). CDR3 length: 14 residues. Between the trimmed V and J ends, which lost 3 bases and 6 bases, there was a span of 15 bases. Germline V gene sequence: CDR1 KGHSH, CDR2 LQKENI.

This sequence joins TRBV6-4 and TRBJ2-7; the D gene is possibly TRBD2 (6 bases). The germline V gene encodes CDR1 MRHNA and CDR2 SNTAGT. CDR3 length: 13 amino acids. V lost 0 bases to trimming and J lost 6 bases, with 9 bases between them. The chain's CDR3 is CASSDSDGGEQYF. The CDR3 region has the DNA TGTGCCAGCAGTGACTCGGACGGGGGCGAGCAGTACTTC.

This chain links TRBV7-9 with TRBJ2-1, with 11 bases lining up with TRBD2. Unmatched junction bases numbered 9, after V lost 5 bases and J lost 9 bases. CDR1 is SEHNR and CDR2 is FQNEAQ in the germline V gene (reference sequence). The CDR3 spans 15 residues. This CDR3 is CASSRELAGEGEQFF. Written as DNA, the CDR3 is TGTGCCAGCAGCAGAGAACTAGCGGGAGAGGGTGAGCAGTTCTTC.

This clone has just one count. V usage is TRBV7-8 and J usage is TRBJ2-1; D remains unclear. The CDR3 runs to 13 residues. Per the germline V gene, CDR1 is SGHVS and CDR2 is FQNEAQ. V shed 2 bases and J shed 6 bases, with 8 bases lying between them. The CDR3 region has the DNA TGTGCCAGCAGCTTATCTGAGCTCAATGAGCAGTTCTTC. It translates to CASSLSELNEQFF.

The V and J genes are TRBV7-8 and TRBJ1-2; D not resolved. CDR3 length: 15 residues. Germline CDR1 reads SGHVS; CDR2 reads FQNEAQ. V lost 1 base, J lost 4 bases, and 13 bases lay in between. CDR3 nucleotide sequence: TGTGCCAGCAGCTTAGGTCGGGGAAGGAGCTATGGCTACACCTTC. Translated: CASSLGRGRSYGYTF.

The CDR3 DNA reads as TGTGCCAGCAGCTTCAGCGGGACAGACAACTATGGCTACACCTTC. Translation gives CASSFSGTDNYGYTF. The V and J genes are TRBV7-2 and TRBJ1-2; 7 positions agree with TRBD1. Germline V CDR1 and CDR2: SGHTA, FQGNSA. V gave up 3 bases and J gave up 2 bases; unmatched junction bases: 6. The CDR3 runs 15 residues.

This clone was found once. The rearrangement joins TRBV6-5 to TRBJ2-7; D is ambiguous. V was cut by 6 bases and J by 1 base, with 16 bases left in between. Looked up from germline, CDR1 is MNHEY and CDR2 is SVGAGI. The CDR3 extends over 15 amino acids. This CDR3 reads CASRDGSKPSYEQYF. In DNA, the CDR3 is TGTGCCAGCAGGGACGGCTCCAAGCCATCCTACGAGCAGTACTTC.

The chain combines TRBV6-4 with TRBJ1-5; 10 bases map to TRBD1. J lost 4 bases, V lost 5 bases, and 5 bases had no gene match. CDR3 size: 15 residues. Per the germline V gene, CDR1 is MRHNA and CDR2 is SNTAGT. In DNA, the CDR3 is TGTGCCAGCAGTCCGACAGGGGGCGGAAATCAGCCCCAGCATTTT. This codes for CASSPTGGGNQPQHF.

The chain is built from TRBV10-3 and TRBJ2-7; possibly TRBD2 for D (6 bases). Trimming stripped 6 bases from V and 7 bases from J, with 13 bases between. CDR1 and CDR2 (germline): ENHRY, SYGVKD. This CDR3 spans 12 amino acids. Here the CDR3 DNA reads TGTGCCATCAGGAGGACTGCGGGGGAGCAGTACTTC. As protein: CAIRRTAGEQYF.

The CDR3 loop is CASSSGLAGYNEQFF. The CDR3 DNA sequence: TGTGCCAGCAGCTCGGGACTAGCGGGGTACAATGAGCAGTTCTTC. The chain employs TRBV7-7 and TRBJ2-1; 13 nucleotides align to TRBD2. CDR3 length: 15 amino acids. Per the germline V gene, CDR1 is SSHAT and CDR2 is FNYEAQ (reference sequence). After removal of 4 bases from V and 4 bases from J, the junction contained 1 base not matched to a gene. Using reference TRBV7-7 and TRBJ2-1 for the parts outside the CDR3, the full variable domain is GAGVSQSPRYKVTKRGQDVTLRCDPISSHATLYWYQQALGQGPEFLTYFNYEAQPDKSGLPSDRFSAERPEGSISTLTIQRTEQRDSAMYRCASSSGLAGYNEQFFGPGTRLTVL.

V gene TRBV11-3 combines with J gene TRBJ2-5; D is perhaps TRBD1 (5 bases). Trimming cost V 5 bases and J 3 bases, with 13 bases left between them. The CDR3 covers 14 residues. The V gene's germline CDR1 is SGHNT and CDR2 YENEEA. The CDR3 sequence is CASSAGAPEETQYF. The CDR3 DNA reads as TGTGCCAGCAGCGCTGGGGCGCCAGAAGAGACCCAGTACTTC.

The gene calls are TRBV4-2 and TRBJ1-2; 9 bases map to TRBD1. The germline gives CDR1 LGHNA, CDR2 YNFKEQ. J gave up 4 bases and V 0 bases, and 15 bases lay outside the gene matches. The CDR3 totals 19 residues. CDR3 residues: CASSQDSIPGQGPIYGYTF. The CDR3, as DNA: TGTGCCAGCAGCCAAGATTCTATCCCGGGACAGGGCCCGATCTATGGCTACACCTTC.

The chain uses TRBV6-6 and TRBJ2-5; 7 bases map to TRBD2. The V gene's germline CDR1 is MNHNY and CDR2 SVGAGI (reference sequence). The length of the CDR3 is 15 residues. Trimming cost V 1 base and J 3 bases; bases outside gene matches: 5. Written as DNA, the CDR3 is TGTGCCAGCAGTTACTGGCGGGAGAGTAAAGAGACCCAGTACTTC. This codes for CASSYWRESKETQYF.

The chain recombines TRBV11-2 with TRBJ1-2; perhaps TRBD1 as D (5 bases). This CDR3 spans 15 amino acids. Germline lookup yields CDR1 SGHAT and CDR2 FQNNGV. V was pared by 0 bases and J by 4 bases, with 12 bases between. The CDR3 loop reads CASSLDLTGLYGYTF. The DNA for the CDR3 is TGTGCCAGCAGCTTAGATCTAACAGGACTCTATGGCTACACCTTC. The full variable domain, with the rest looked up from reference TRBV11-2 and TRBJ1-2, is EAGVAQSPRYKIIEKRQSVAFWCNPISGHATLYWYQQILGQGPKLLIQFQNNGVVDDSQLPKDRFSAERLKGVDSTLKIQPAKLEDSAVYLCASSLDLTGLYGYTFGSGTRLTVV.

The V and J genes are TRBV6-5 and TRBJ2-1; 11 positions agree with TRBD2. CDR3 length: 16 residues. Germline values: CDR1 MNHEY, CDR2 SVGAGI. With V trimmed by 0 bases and J by 6 bases, 4 bases remained unmatched. CDR3 residues: CASSYSTGLAGNEQFF. CDR3 bases: TGTGCCAGCAGTTACTCGACTGGACTAGCGGGCAATGAGCAGTTCTTC.

The chain joins TRBV6-6 to TRBJ2-7, with D hard to call. Trimming took off 0 bases at V and 1 base at J, with 7 bases between the two ends. This CDR3 region has 14 residues. The germline V gene has CDR1 MNHNY and CDR2 SVGAGI (reference sequence). The DNA for the CDR3 is TGTGCCAGCAGTTACTCGACACATTCCTACGAGCAGTACTTC. Translation: CASSYSTHSYEQYF.

This clone was counted a single time. The CDR3 coding sequence is TGTGCCAGCAGCTTATTGGGGGGCGCAAGCTCCTACAATGAGCAGTTCTTC. Protein sequence: CASSLLGGASSYNEQFF. The chain recombines TRBV7-3 with TRBJ2-1; D is perhaps TRBD1 or TRBD2 (6 bases each). Germline CDR1 reads SGHTA; CDR2 reads FQGTGA. The CDR3 covers 17 residues. Trimming shortened V by 2 bases and J by 0 bases, and 14 bases separated the two germline ends.

The DNA of the CDR3 is TGTGCCTGGGGCCTTGGGACGTGGGGAAAACTGTTTTTT. Its translation is CAWGLGTWGKLFF. The chain uses TRBV30 and TRBJ1-4; a possible D gene is TRBD1 (5 bases). Per germline, CDR1 GTSNPN and CDR2 SVGIG (reference sequence). The V end lost 5 bases, the J end lost 10 bases, and 17 bases lay between the germline ends. CDR3 size: 13 residues.

The chain has TRBV5-1 and TRBJ1-1; D uncertain. V lost 0 bases, J lost 0 bases, and 6 bases lay in between. CDR3 length: 14 amino acids. Germline assignment: CDR1 SGHRS and CDR2 YFSETQ. CDR3 sequence (DNA): TGCGCCAGCAGCTTGGTAGGATTGAACACTGAAGCTTTCTTT. Translation gives CASSLVGLNTEAFF.

The gene calls are TRBV29-1 and TRBJ2-1; 7 nucleotides line up with TRBD2. There are 18 residues in the CDR3. The V segment lost 0 bases and the J segment 4 bases; nucleotides outside the gene matches: 15. Germline values: CDR1 SQVTM, CDR2 ANQGSEA. The CDR3 loop is CSVEEGATSSLSYNEQFF. CDR3 coding DNA: TGCAGCGTTGAAGAGGGAGCGACTAGCAGTCTCTCATACAATGAGCAGTTCTTC.

The chain combines TRBV6-5 with TRBJ2-5; no firm D call. The V end was cut by 7 bases, the J end by 3 bases, with 6 bases between. The CDR3 sequence is 11 residues long. The V gene's germline CDR1 is MNHEY and CDR2 SVGAGI. The DNA of the CDR3 is TGTGCCAGCAAAAGAAAAGAGACCCAGTACTTC. Amino acids: CASKRKETQYF.

The chain links TRBV6-6 to TRBJ1-1; no clear D gene. Trimming took 5 bases from V and 4 from J, leaving 14 bases between them. Germline CDR1 reads MNHNY; CDR2 reads SVGAGI (reference sequence). CDR3 size: 14 residues. In DNA form, the CDR3 reads TGTGCCAGCAGTCAACCGACCGGGAGCACTGAAGCTTTCTTT. It yields the protein CASSQPTGSTEAFF.

The chain employs TRBV6-1 and TRBJ1-5; perhaps TRBD1 as D (6 bases). Germline CDR1 reads MNHNS; CDR2 reads SASEGT. The CDR3 length is 13 residues. Trimming removed 7 bases at V and 5 bases at J, with 12 bases between. The CDR3 DNA follows: TGTGCCAGCAACTTGGACAGCTATCAGCCCCAGCATTTT. This encodes CASNLDSYQPQHF.